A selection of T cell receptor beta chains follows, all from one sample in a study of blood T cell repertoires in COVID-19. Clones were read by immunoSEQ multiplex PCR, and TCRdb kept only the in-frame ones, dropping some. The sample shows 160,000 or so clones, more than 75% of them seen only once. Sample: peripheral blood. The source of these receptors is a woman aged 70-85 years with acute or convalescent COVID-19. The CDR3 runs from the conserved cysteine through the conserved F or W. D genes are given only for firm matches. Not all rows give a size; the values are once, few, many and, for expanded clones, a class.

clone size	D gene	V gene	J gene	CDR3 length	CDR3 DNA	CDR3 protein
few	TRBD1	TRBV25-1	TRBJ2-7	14	TGTGCCAGCAGTGAACGCCGGACAGGAGGCGAGCAGTACTTC	CASSERRTGGEQYF
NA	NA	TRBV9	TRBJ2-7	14	TGTGCCAGCAGCGTAGCCAGGGCGCCCTACGAGCAGTACTTC	CASSVARAPYEQYF
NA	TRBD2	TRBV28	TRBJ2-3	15	TGTGCCAGCAGTTCGCCTAGCGGGGTCTCAGATACGCAGTATTTT	CASSSPSGVSDTQYF
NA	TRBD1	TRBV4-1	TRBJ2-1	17	TGCGCCAGCAGCCAAGTTGAAAGGACAGGGGAAAACAATGAGCAGTTCTTC	CASSQVERTGENNEQFF
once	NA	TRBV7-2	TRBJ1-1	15	TGTGCCAGCAGCTTAGGCGGGGGGATGAACACTGAAGCTTTCTTT	CASSLGGGMNTEAFF
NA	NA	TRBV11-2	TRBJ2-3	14	TGTGCCAGCAGCTTGTCCAGGGGGGCAGATACGCAGTATTTT	CASSLSRGADTQYF
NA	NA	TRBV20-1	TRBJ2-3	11	TGCAGTGCTTTAGGGGGAGATACGCAGTATTTT	CSALGGDTQYF
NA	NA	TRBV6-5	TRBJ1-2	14	TGTGCCATCAAGAAAGGGGGTTCGAACTATGGCTACACCTTC	CAIKKGGSNYGYTF
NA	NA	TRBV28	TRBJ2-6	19	TGTGCCAGCAGTTTATTGAGGGCAGGCGCCTTCTCTGGGGCCAACGTCCTGACTTTC	CASSLLRAGAFSGANVLTF
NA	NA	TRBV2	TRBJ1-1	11	TGTGCCAGCCCAGATAACACTGAAGCTTTCTTT	CASPDNTEAFF
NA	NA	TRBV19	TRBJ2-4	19	TGTGCCAGTAGTCCCGGGACTGCGGCGGGCCTTCTGGCCAAAAACATTCAGTACTTC	CASSPGTAAGLLAKNIQYF
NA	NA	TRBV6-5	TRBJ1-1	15	TGTGCCAGCAGTTACCGGGGGGCGCGGGACACTGAAGCTTTCTTT	CASSYRGARDTEAFF
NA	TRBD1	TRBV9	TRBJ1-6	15	TGTGCCAGCAGCGTCCGGGACAGGGAAGGATCACCCCTCCACTTT	CASSVRDREGSPLHF
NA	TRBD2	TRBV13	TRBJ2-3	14	TGTGCCAGCAGCCCGGGACTAGCATCAGATACGCAGTATTTT	CASSPGLASDTQYF
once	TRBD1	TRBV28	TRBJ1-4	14	TGTGCCAGTCGGTGGGACAGGGGAGAGGAAAAACTGTTTTTT	CASRWDRGEEKLFF
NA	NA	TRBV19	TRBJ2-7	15	TGTGCCAGTAGGCCTGGGAGCGGGCGCTCCTACGAGCAGTACTTC	CASRPGSGRSYEQYF
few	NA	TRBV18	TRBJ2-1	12	TGTGCCAGCTCAGGTACAGGAAATGAGCAGTTCTTC	CASSGTGNEQFF
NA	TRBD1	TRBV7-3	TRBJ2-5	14	TGTGCCAGCAGCTCCGGGACAGGGGCTCCCACCCAGTACTTC	CASSSGTGAPTQYF
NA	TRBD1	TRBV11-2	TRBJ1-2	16	TGTGCCAGCAGCTTAATTGGGGCAGGGGGAAACTATGGCTACACCTTC	CASSLIGAGGNYGYTF
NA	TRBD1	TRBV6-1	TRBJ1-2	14	TGTGCCAGCAGTGAGTCGGGACAGGGCTTTGGCTACACCTTC	CASSESGQGFGYTF
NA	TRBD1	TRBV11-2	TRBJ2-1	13	TGTGCCAGCAGCTTACAGGGGGGGACAGGGGAGTTCTTC	CASSLQGGTGEFF
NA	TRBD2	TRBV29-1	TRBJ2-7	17	TGCAGCGTTGAAGGTTGGGAGGGCCTAGCGGGTACCTACGAGCAGTACTTC	CSVEGWEGLAGTYEQYF
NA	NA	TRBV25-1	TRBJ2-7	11	TGTGCCAGCAGTGACCGCTACGAGCAGTACTTC	CASSDRYEQYF
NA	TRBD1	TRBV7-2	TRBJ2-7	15	TGTGCCAGCAGCTTAGGGGGGACAGGTGCCTACGAGCAGTACTTC	CASSLGGTGAYEQYF
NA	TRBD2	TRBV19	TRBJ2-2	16	TGTGCCAGTAGTACTCAGCGGGGGGGCGGCACCGGGGAGCTGTTTTTT	CASSTQRGGGTGELFF
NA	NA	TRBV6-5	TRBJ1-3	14	TGTGCCAGCAGTTCCGGTTTAGCTGGAAACACCATATATTTT	CASSSGLAGNTIYF
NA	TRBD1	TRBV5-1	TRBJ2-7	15	TGCGCCAGCAGCTTGGTAGGGACAGGGAGCGACGAGCAGTACTTC	CASSLVGTGSDEQYF
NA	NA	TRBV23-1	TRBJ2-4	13	TGCGCCAGCAGTCAAACGGGTAAAAACATTCAGTACTTC	CASSQTGKNIQYF
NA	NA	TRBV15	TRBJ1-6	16	TGTGCCACCAGCAGAGTTGTTCAGGGGCGTAATTCACCCCTCCACTTT	CATSRVVQGRNSPLHF
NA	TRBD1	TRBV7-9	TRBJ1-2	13	TGTGCCAGCAGCCAGACAGGGCCGGGGGGCTACACCTTC	CASSQTGPGGYTF
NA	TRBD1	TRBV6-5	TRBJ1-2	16	TGTGCCAGCAGTTACTCGGGGACAGGGTTAGGAGTTGGCTACACCTTC	CASSYSGTGLGVGYTF
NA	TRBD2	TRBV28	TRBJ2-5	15	TGTGCCAGCAGTAATAGCGGGGGGGGACAAGAGACCCAGTACTTC	CASSNSGGGQETQYF
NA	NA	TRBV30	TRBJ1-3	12	TGTGCCTGGACGTCAGGGGGAAACACCATATATTTT	CAWTSGGNTIYF
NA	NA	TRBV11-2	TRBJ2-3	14	TGTGCCAGCAGCTTAATAGTCGGGACAGATACGCAGTATTTT	CASSLIVGTDTQYF
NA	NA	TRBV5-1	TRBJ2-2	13	TGCGCCAGCAGCCGGGATTACACCGGGGAGCTGTTTTTT	CASSRDYTGELFF
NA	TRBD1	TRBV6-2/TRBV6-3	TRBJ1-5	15	TGTGCCAGCAGGTACGGGACAGGCGTCAATCAGCCCCAGCATTTT	CASRYGTGVNQPQHF
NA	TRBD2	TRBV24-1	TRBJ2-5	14	TGTGCCACCAGTGCAAGCGGGGTTGCAGAGACCCAGTACTTC	CATSASGVAETQYF
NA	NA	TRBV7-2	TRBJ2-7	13	TGTGCCAGCAGCTTCGCCGGAGACTACGAGCAGTACTTC	CASSFAGDYEQYF
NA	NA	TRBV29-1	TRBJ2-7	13	TGCAGCGTCTTAAAGACGGAGACCTACGAGCAGTACTTC	CSVLKTETYEQYF
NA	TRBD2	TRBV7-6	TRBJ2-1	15	TGTGCCAGCAGCATCGGACTAGCGGTCGCAAATGAGCAGTTCTTC	CASSIGLAVANEQFF
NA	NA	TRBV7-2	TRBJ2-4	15	TGTGCCAGCAGCTTAGCGGGGGGGCCCAAAAACATTCAGTACTTC	CASSLAGGPKNIQYF
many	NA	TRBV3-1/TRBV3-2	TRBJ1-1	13	TGTGCCAGCGCGTCGAGGGGGGGAACTGAAGCTTTCTTT	CASASRGGTEAFF